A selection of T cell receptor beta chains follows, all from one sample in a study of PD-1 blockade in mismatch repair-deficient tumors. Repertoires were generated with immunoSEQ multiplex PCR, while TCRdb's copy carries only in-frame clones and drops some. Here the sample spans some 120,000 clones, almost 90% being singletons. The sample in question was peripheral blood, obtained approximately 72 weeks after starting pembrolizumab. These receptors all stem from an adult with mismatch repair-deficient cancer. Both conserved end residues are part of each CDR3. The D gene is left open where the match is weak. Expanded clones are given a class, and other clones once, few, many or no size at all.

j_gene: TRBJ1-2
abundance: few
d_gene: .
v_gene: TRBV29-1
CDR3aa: CSVDDTKYDGYTF
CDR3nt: TGCAGCGTTGACGACACAAAGTACGATGGCTACACCTTC

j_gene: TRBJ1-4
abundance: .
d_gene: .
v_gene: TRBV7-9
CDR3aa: CASSLIFGGVGNEKLFF
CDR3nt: TGTGCCAGCAGCTTAATTTTTGGGGGGGTAGGGAATGAAAAACTGTTTTTT

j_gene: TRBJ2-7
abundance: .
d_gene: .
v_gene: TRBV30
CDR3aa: CAWWSRGSSYEQYF
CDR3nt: TGTGCCTGGTGGTCCCGGGGATCTTCCTACGAGCAGTACTTC

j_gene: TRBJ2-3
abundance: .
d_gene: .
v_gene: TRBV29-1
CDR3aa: CSVEGQGFSTDTQYF
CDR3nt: TGCAGCGTTGAAGGGCAGGGGTTTAGCACAGATACGCAGTATTTT

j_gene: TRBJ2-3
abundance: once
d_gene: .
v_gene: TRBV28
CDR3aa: CASSLSVADYTDTQYF
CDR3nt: TGTGCCAGCAGTTTAAGTGTAGCGGACTACACAGATACGCAGTATTTT

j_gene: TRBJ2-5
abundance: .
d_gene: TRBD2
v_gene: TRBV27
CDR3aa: CASSLLAGGTKETQYF
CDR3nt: TGTGCCAGCAGTTTACTAGCGGGAGGAACGAAAGAGACCCAGTACTTC

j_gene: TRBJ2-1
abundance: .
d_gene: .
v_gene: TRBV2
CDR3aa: CASSEAGNNEQFF
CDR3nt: TGTGCCAGCAGTGAAGCAGGGAACAATGAGCAGTTCTTC

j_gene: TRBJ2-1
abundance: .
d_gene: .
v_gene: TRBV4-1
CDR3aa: CASSQGTISSYNEQFF
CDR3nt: TGCGCCAGCAGCCAAGGGACTATAAGCTCCTACAATGAGCAGTTCTTC

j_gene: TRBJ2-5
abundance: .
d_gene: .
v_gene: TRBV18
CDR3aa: CASSPLEQGTETQYF
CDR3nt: TGTGCCAGCTCACCATTAGAACAGGGTACTGAGACCCAGTACTTC

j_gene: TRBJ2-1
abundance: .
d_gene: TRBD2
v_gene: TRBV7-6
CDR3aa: CASSLRPGLAGEAGYNEQFF
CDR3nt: TGTGCCAGCAGCTTGAGACCGGGACTAGCGGGAGAAGCAGGCTACAATGAGCAGTTCTTC

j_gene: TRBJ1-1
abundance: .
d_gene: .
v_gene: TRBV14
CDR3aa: CASSLYLGQTNTEAFF
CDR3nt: TGTGCCAGCAGCCTTTACCTTGGACAGACGAACACTGAAGCTTTCTTT

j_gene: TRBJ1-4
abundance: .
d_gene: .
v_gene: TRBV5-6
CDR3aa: CAGSLGGRTEFF
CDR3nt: TGTGCCGGCAGCTTGGGGGGCCGGACTGAATTTTTT

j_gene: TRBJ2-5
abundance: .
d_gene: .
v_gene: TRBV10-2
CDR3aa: CASSERRAQSTQYF
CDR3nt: TGCGCCAGCAGTGAGCGTCGCGCCCAGTCAACCCAGTACTTC

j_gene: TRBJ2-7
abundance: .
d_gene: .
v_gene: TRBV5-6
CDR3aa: CASSLSRREQYF
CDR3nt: TGTGCCAGCAGCTTGAGCCGGCGCGAGCAGTACTTC

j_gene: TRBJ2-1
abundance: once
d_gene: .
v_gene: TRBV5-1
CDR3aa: CASSFPNRDEQFF
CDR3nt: TGCGCCAGCAGCTTCCCTAACCGGGATGAGCAGTTCTTC

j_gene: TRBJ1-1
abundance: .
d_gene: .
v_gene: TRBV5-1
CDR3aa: CASSFGVEAFF
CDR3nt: TGCGCCAGCAGTTTCGGGGTAGAAGCTTTCTTT

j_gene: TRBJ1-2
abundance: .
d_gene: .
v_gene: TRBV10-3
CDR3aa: CAISEGGPANYGYTF
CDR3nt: TGTGCCATCAGTGAGGGAGGGCCCGCTAACTATGGCTACACCTTC

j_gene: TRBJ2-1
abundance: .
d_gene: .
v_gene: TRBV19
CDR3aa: CASTQGQGYNEQFF
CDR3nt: TGTGCCAGTACCCAAGGGCAGGGGTACAATGAGCAGTTCTTC

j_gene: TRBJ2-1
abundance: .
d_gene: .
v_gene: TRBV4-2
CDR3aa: CASSRDRGSYNEQFF
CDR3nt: TGTGCCAGCAGCAGAGATAGGGGCTCCTACAATGAGCAGTTCTTC